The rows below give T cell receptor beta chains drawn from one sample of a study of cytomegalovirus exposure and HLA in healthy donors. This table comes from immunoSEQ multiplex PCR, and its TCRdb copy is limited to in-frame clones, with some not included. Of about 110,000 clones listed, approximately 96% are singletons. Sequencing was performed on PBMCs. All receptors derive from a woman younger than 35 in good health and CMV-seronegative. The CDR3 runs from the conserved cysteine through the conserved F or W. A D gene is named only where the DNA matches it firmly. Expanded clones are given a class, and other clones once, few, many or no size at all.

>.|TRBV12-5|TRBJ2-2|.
CASGPGHGTGELFF
TGTGCTAGTGGTCCGGGACACGGCACCGGGGAGCTGTTTTTT
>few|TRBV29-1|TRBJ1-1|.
CSVVGQNTEAFF
TGCAGCGTCGTAGGACAGAACACTGAAGCTTTCTTT
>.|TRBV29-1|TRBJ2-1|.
CSVMGGNEQFF
TGCAGCGTTATGGGGGGTAATGAGCAGTTCTTC
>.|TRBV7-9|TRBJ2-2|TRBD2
CASSSTSGRSGELFF
TGTGCCAGCAGCTCGACTAGCGGGAGGTCCGGGGAGCTGTTTTTT
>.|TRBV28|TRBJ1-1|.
CASSPPGTEAFF
TGTGCCAGCAGTCCCCCCGGCACTGAAGCTTTCTTT
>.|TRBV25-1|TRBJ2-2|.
CASRTGVNTGELFF
TGTGCCAGCCGGACCGGGGTTAACACCGGGGAGCTGTTTTTT
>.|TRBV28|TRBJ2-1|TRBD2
CASQAGRGDNEQFF
TGTGCCAGCCAGGCGGGGCGGGGGGACAATGAGCAGTTCTTC
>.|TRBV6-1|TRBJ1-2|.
CASSEVENYGYTF
TGTGCCAGCAGTGAAGTAGAAAACTATGGCTACACCTTC
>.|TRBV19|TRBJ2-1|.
CASTAGNEQFF
TGTGCCAGTACCGCGGGGAATGAGCAGTTCTTC
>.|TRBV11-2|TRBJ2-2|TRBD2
CASSSRGANTGELFF
TGTGCCAGCAGCTCGCGGGGGGCGAACACCGGGGAGCTGTTTTTT
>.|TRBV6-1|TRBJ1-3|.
CASSEVVSSGNTIYF
TGTGCCAGCAGTGAAGTTGTTAGCTCTGGAAACACCATATATTTT
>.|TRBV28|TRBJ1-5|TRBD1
CASSRPGTGYQPQHF
TGTGCCAGCAGCCGACCCGGGACAGGGTATCAGCCCCAGCATTTT
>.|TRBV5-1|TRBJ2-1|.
CASSLSTDNEQFF
TGCGCCAGCAGCTTGTCGACAGACAATGAGCAGTTCTTC
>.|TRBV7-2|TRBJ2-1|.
CASRRGLTHQMYNEQFF
TGTGCCAGCAGGCGAGGACTTACCCACCAGATGTACAATGAGCAGTTCTTC
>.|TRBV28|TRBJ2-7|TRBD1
CASSLNPGTGIYEQYF
TGTGCCAGCAGTTTAAATCCGGGGACAGGGATCTACGAGCAGTACTTC
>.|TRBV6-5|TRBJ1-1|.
CASTDLGATEAFF
TGTGCCAGCACTGATCTGGGGGCGACTGAAGCTTTCTTT
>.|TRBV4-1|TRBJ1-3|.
CASSPAVPRTGNGNTIYF
TGCGCCAGCAGCCCAGCGGTGCCACGCACAGGGAATGGAAACACCATATATTTT